The 19 T cell receptor beta chains below were found in one sample sequenced in a study of T cell responses to AZD1222 COVID-19 vaccine. TCRdb's copy holds only in-frame clones and misses some; the assay was immunoSEQ multiplex PCR. The sample lists 70,000 to 75,000 clones, around 80% occurring once. Sequenced material: peripheral blood, taken 28 days after the second AZD1222 dose. These receptors originate from an adult who received the AZD1222 COVID-19 vaccine.

V is TRBV10-3 and J is TRBJ1-6; D ambiguous. This CDR3 is 12 amino acids long. V lost 9 bases and J lost 7, with 10 bases in between. Looked up from germline, CDR1 is ENHRY and CDR2 is SYGVKD. This CDR3 reads CAISTANSPLHF. As DNA, the CDR3 is TGTGCCATATCCACGGCAAATTCACCCCTCCACTTT.

The chain couples TRBV15 to TRBJ2-6, with a weak D call TRBD1 (6 bases). V was clipped by 2 bases and J by 4 bases, with 12 bases between them. Germline values: CDR1 LNHNV, CDR2 YYDKDF (reference sequence). The CDR3 loop spans 16 amino acids. The CDR3 DNA reads as TGTGCCACCAGCAGAATAACAGGGAGCGGGGCCAACGTCCTGACTTTC. Its translation: CATSRITGSGANVLTF.

This clone counts as medium-sized. This chain connects TRBV28 to TRBJ2-6; no definite D call. The CDR3 totals 17 residues. Germline V gene lookup returns CDR1 MDHEN and CDR2 SYDVKM. Trimming cost V 1 base and J 3 bases, with 13 bases left between them. The CDR3 sequence is CASSLSWPWSGANVLTF. The CDR3 DNA reads TGTGCCAGCAGTTTATCGTGGCCTTGGAGTGGGGCCAACGTCCTGACTTTC.

This clone was seen once. This rearrangement joins TRBV2 to TRBJ2-7; 7 bases align to TRBD2. After removal of 6 bases from V and 2 bases from J, the junction contained 10 bases not matched to a gene. CDR1 is SNHLY, CDR2 FYNNEI, per germline. This CDR3 spans 15 amino acids. The CDR3 is CASSAHPGLAYEQYF. CDR3 in DNA: TGTGCCAGCAGCGCCCATCCCGGACTAGCCTACGAGCAGTACTTC. Full variable domain (outside the CDR3, taken from reference TRBV2 and TRBJ2-7): EPEVTQTPSHQVTQMGQEVILRCVPISNHLYFYWYRQILGQKVEFLVSFYNNEISEKSEIFDDQFSVERPDGSNFTLKIRSTKLEDSAMYFCASSAHPGLAYEQYFGPGTRLTVT.

The rearrangement joins TRBV20-1 to TRBJ2-1; the match to TRBD2 covers 7 bases. With 3 bases clipped from V and 9 bases from J, the junction kept 11 bases outside the gene matches. Germline V CDR1 and CDR2: DFQATT, SNEGSKA (reference sequence). This CDR3 comprises 14 residues. The CDR3: CSASNVFGGIEQFF. CDR3 sequence (DNA): TGCAGTGCTAGTAATGTCTTCGGGGGGATTGAGCAGTTCTTC.

The chain joins TRBV11-2 to TRBJ2-1, with 7 bases fitting TRBD2. V lost 5 bases, J lost 7 bases, and 11 bases stayed unmatched. Germline CDR1 SGHAT, CDR2 FQNNGV. The CDR3 runs 15 residues. The CDR3 loop is CASSPEAGWLNEQFF. CDR3 nucleotide sequence: TGTGCCAGCAGCCCTGAAGCGGGGTGGCTTAATGAGCAGTTCTTC.

This chain uses TRBV9 with TRBJ2-7; TRBD1 matches 10 bases. This CDR3 has 15 amino acids. Germline V lookup: CDR1 SGDLS, CDR2 YYNGEE. With V trimmed by 3 bases and J by 3 bases, 6 bases remained unmatched. CDR3 residues: CASSAGTGVFYEQYF. The CDR3, as DNA: TGTGCCAGCAGCGCGGGGACAGGGGTCTTCTACGAGCAGTACTTC.

This rearrangement joins TRBV2 to TRBJ1-1, with TRBD1 as a possible D gene (5 bases). V was trimmed by 0 bases and J by 2 bases, leaving 13 bases between them. This CDR3 is built from 16 residues. Germline CDR1 is SNHLY and CDR2 is FYNNEI. DNA for the CDR3: TGTGCCAGCAGTGAAGCGCTTTGGGGCAGTAACACTGAAGCTTTCTTT. Amino acid sequence: CASSEALWGSNTEAFF.

This clone was found once. The rearrangement uses TRBV6-5 and TRBJ1-5; D possibly corresponds to TRBD1 (5 bases). The CDR3 runs 14 residues. Trimming left V 7 bases short and J 0 bases short, with 10 bases between. Germline V gene lookup returns CDR1 MNHEY and CDR2 SVGAGI. As DNA, the CDR3 is TGTGCCAGCACGGACATCGATAGCAATCAGCCCCAGCATTTT. Its protein is CASTDIDSNQPQHF.

This clone has more than one count but fewer than ten. The J gene is TRBJ2-7, the V gene TRBV6-2 or TRBV6-3, with 13 bases that match TRBD2. The V segment lost 4 bases and the J segment 5 bases; nucleotides outside the gene matches: 8. CDR3 length equals 16 residues. From germline, CDR1 is MNHEY and CDR2 SVGEGT. As DNA, the CDR3 is TGTGCCAGCAGTTCATGGACTAGCGGGAGAGGCGACGAGCAGTACTTC. Its translation is CASSSWTSGRGDEQYF.

J is TRBJ1-2 and V is TRBV27; TRBD1 matches at 12 bases. The V segment lost 8 bases and the J segment 3 bases; nucleotides outside the gene matches: 10. The germline V gene has CDR1 MNHEY and CDR2 SMNVEV (reference sequence). The CDR3 has 16 amino acids. CDR3 protein: CASAPGTGGSDYGYTF. CDR3 in DNA: TGTGCCAGCGCCCCCGGGACAGGGGGCTCAGACTATGGCTACACCTTC.

J is TRBJ2-1 and V is TRBV11-2, with D tentatively TRBD1 (6 bases). Trimming pared 0 bases from V and 5 bases from J, leaving 11 bases between. The germline V gene encodes CDR1 SGHAT and CDR2 FQNNGV. The CDR3 consists of 15 residues. CDR3: CASSLDAGENNEQFF. In nucleotides, the CDR3 is TGTGCCAGCAGCTTAGACGCAGGGGAAAACAATGAGCAGTTCTTC.

This clone was seen only once. J is TRBJ2-5 and V is TRBV7-2, with D perhaps matching TRBD2 (5 bases). Trimming shortened V by 5 bases and J by 5 bases, and 21 bases separated the two germline ends. The CDR3 contains 16 residues. In germline, CDR1 is SGHTA, CDR2 FQGNSA. For the CDR3, the DNA is TGTGCCAGCAGCCCCGTTTCTAGCTCACTCGCGGAGACCCAGTACTTC. Amino acids: CASSPVSSSLAETQYF.

V is TRBV7-2 and J is TRBJ2-1; D call uncertain. Per the germline V gene, CDR1 is SGHTA and CDR2 is FQGNSA. V was pared by 3 bases and J by 6 bases, with 12 bases between. The length of the CDR3 is 14 residues. CDR3 protein: CASSFEMIINEQFF. The CDR3 coding sequence is TGTGCCAGCAGCTTTGAAATGATAATCAATGAGCAGTTCTTC.

V and J are TRBV5-6 and TRBJ2-6, with no clear D. CDR3 size: 15 residues. The ends were cut back, 2 bases at V and 0 bases at J, with 6 bases in the middle. The V gene's germline CDR1 is SGHDT and CDR2 YYEEEE. The CDR3 spells CASSFGNSGANVLTF. CDR3 in DNA: TGTGCCAGCAGCTTCGGTAACTCTGGGGCCAACGTCCTGACTTTC.

The chain joins TRBV5-1 to TRBJ1-4, with D uncertain. Germline V gene lookup returns CDR1 SGHRS and CDR2 YFSETQ. V gave up 4 bases and J gave up 6 bases, with 13 bases separating them. This CDR3 region has 14 residues. The CDR3 nucleotides read TGCGCCAGCAGCGTGACTCAACCCGATGAAAAACTGTTTTTT. Translated, it gives CASSVTQPDEKLFF.

V is TRBV18 and J is TRBJ1-5, with D hard to call. The V gene lost 2 bases and the J gene lost 5 bases, with 7 bases spanning the gap. The CDR3 covers 13 residues. Germline V gives CDR1 KGHSH, CDR2 LQKENI. DNA for the CDR3: TGTGCCAGCTCACCAGGGCAGGATCAGCCCCAGCATTTT. It codes for CASSPGQDQPQHF.

The chain links TRBV19 to TRBJ1-6; D unresolved. The CDR3 has 13 residues. V dropped 1 base and J dropped 16 bases, with 14 bases sitting between them. Germline V gives CDR1 LNHDA, CDR2 SQIVND (reference sequence). In DNA, the CDR3 is TGTGCCAGTAGTATAGGGACGACGGACCTTCTCCACTTT. The encoded protein is CASSIGTTDLLHF.

The genes are TRBV3-1 (or the pseudogene TRBV3-2) and TRBJ2-1, with no clear D. Trimming cost V 7 bases and J 8 bases, with 15 bases left between them. The CDR3 length is 13 residues. Germline V gene sequence: CDR1 LGHDT, CDR2 YNNKEL (reference sequence). CDR3 DNA sequence: TGTGCCAGCAACCGAAATTCAGAGGATGAGCAGTTCTTC. Its protein is CASNRNSEDEQFF.